Sequencing of this T cell receptor (beta chain) was carried out in a study of blood T cell repertoires in COVID-19 (TCRdb year 2020). In the study overall: Samples from collaborators originated in the United States, Italy and Spain and spanned both the acute and convalescent phases of COVID-19. The material from the prospective study consisted of cDNA or gDNA derived from T cells, B-cell-depleted T cells, or PBMCs. The dataset comprised deeply sampled blood TCRbeta repertoires from subjects exposed to, actively infected with, or recovered from COVID-19. The repertoires were released in a freely available public database meant as a resource for research on the immune response to SARS-CoV-2. The samples were drawn from two sources: the first 160 participants of the ongoing ImmuneRACE study, and 1,000 to 1,500 subjects contributed by 6 global collaborators. Nearly every sample came with metadata listing a de-identified subject ID, COVID-19 status, age in years and sex. HLA class I and class II types, where available, came from metadata supplied by the sample provider rather than from assay-based typing. What the study reported, not specific to this receptor: The quantity of clinical and demographic metadata differed by source and by participant and was supplied without curation.

A word on this clone: Its antigen is still unknown. No per-base quality is available; no much larger clone lies one base away.

TCRbeta CDR3 regions were amplified from genomic DNA by means of the immunoSEQ Assay, a bias-controlled multiplex PCR. For the original study's pipeline: The number of nucleated cells in each sample was estimated from the amplification of reference gene primers within the assay. Sequence reads were collapsed and filtered to measure the absolute abundance of every unique TCRbeta CDR3 rearrangement. For each sample, productive Simpson clonality was calculated as the square root of Simpson's diversity index over productive rearrangements. The source is immuneACCESS, and TCRdb retained only in-frame sequences with V and J called. Part of the clones is not carried over; for the studies checked, unresolved V genes explain less than half of this, and the remainder is unexplained. V and J calls plus clone size are reproduced from that table; the DNA served to infer D and trimming. In this sample the table shows some 130,000 clones, around 82% of which occur a single time. 4.5% to 5.5% of the sample comes from the top ten.

In the prospective study, participants were roughly 18 to 100 years old, resided in approximately 25 geographic areas of the United States, and were enrolled through a virtual design. In the prospective study, participants were assigned to cohorts based on the clinical history participants reported in a screening survey and a study questionnaire. In the prospective study, whole blood, serum and a nasopharyngeal or oropharyngeal swab were collected from each participant by mobile phlebotomists. Additional blood draws and questionnaires over an approximately two-month period could optionally be provided by prospective study participants. Before DNA extraction, blood samples from the prospective study were shipped at room temperature or frozen. In the germline V gene (reference sequence), CDR1 corresponds to GTSNPN and CDR2 to SVGIG. The V and J ends are trimmed by 5 bases and 0 bases, leaving 10 bases between them. The CDR3 contains 13 residues, cysteine and phenylalanine counted. Only the CDR3 DNA is retained, 39 bases long and in frame from the first base.

Source material: PBMCs or T cells enriched from blood (not recorded which). The receptor chain draws on TRBV30 and TRBJ1-2, with a tentative D gene TRBD1 over 5 matching bases. The TCR sequence derives from a man aged 35-49 years with acute COVID-19. The CDR3 corresponds to CAWETASNYGYTF. The nucleotide sequence reads TGTGCCTGGGAGACAGCCTCTAACTATGGCTACACCTTC.